These 24 T cell receptor beta chains came from one sample sequenced in a study of CD8+CD57+ T cells in acquired aplastic anemia. Genomic DNA provided the template from which TCR beta VDJ and CDR3 profiles were obtained. TCRdb analysed the reads with MiXCR anew, one entry per CDR3 protein. The profile shows 200,000 or so distinct CDR3 sequences, 64% of them singletons. Material: sorted CD4+, CD8+, or CD8+CD57+ T cells (not recorded which) from PBMCs. The receptors were sampled from a human donor with severe aplastic anemia or a healthy control (not recorded which).

The V and J genes are TRBV7-2 and TRBJ1-3, with a weak D call TRBD1 (5 bases). V was shortened by 5 bases and J by 0 bases, with 11 bases between the two germline ends. The CDR3 runs to 15 residues. CDR1 is SGHTA and CDR2 is FQGNSA in the germline V gene. CDR3 sequence (DNA): TGTGCCAGCAGCATCGACAGTCGCTCTGGAAACACCATATATTTT. This codes for CASSIDSRSGNTIYF.

J is TRBJ2-7 and V is TRBV19; D gene ambiguous. V was shortened by 3 bases and J by 2 bases, with 8 bases between the two germline ends. The CDR3 loop spans 13 amino acids. Germline CDR1 reads LNHDA; CDR2 reads SQIVND (reference sequence). This chain's CDR3 is CASSIRQAYEQYF. In DNA, the CDR3 is TGTGCCAGTAGTATTAGGCAGGCCTACGAGCAGTACTTC.

The chain joins TRBV12-3 or TRBV12-4 to TRBJ2-7; perhaps TRBD1 as D (6 bases). The ends were cut back, 7 bases at V and 6 bases at J, with 16 bases in the middle. This CDR3 has 13 residues. CDR3 residues: CASTPPDSPEQYF. In nucleotides, the CDR3 is TGTGCCAGCACCCCCCCGGACAGTCCCGAGCAGTACTTC.

This rearrangement joins TRBV4-1 to TRBJ1-1; no clear D gene. The germline V and J ends were trimmed by 1 base and 3 bases, with 21 bases remaining between them. Germline V CDR1 and CDR2: MGHRA, YSYEKL. This CDR3 has 18 amino acids. For the CDR3, the DNA is TGCGCCAGCAGCCAAGGCCGAGGTGGAGGAGTAGGTTACACTGAAGCTTTCTTT. Amino acids: CASSQGRGGGVGYTEAFF.

V usage is TRBV20-1 and J usage is TRBJ2-3, with 12 bases aligning to TRBD2. Looked up from germline, CDR1 is DFQATT and CDR2 is SNEGSKA (reference sequence). Trimming cost V 0 bases and J 2 bases; bases outside gene matches: 6. The length of the CDR3 is 17 residues. The CDR3 is CSARDGGLAGNTDTQYF. The CDR3 region has the DNA TGCAGTGCTAGAGATGGCGGACTAGCGGGGAACACAGATACGCAGTATTTT.

The chain recombines TRBV7-8 with TRBJ2-3; 9 bases fit TRBD2. CDR3 length equals 15 residues. V trimming: 4 bases; J trimming: 8 bases; junction bases outside the gene matches: 10. Germline V gene lookup returns CDR1 SGHVS and CDR2 FQNEAQ. The CDR3 region has the DNA TGTGCCAGCAGCTCAGCTAGCGGGGCGGGGGGTACGCAGTATTTT. It encodes CASSSASGAGGTQYF.

About this clonotype itself: Mismatch with germline at one junction end may stem from a read error. V gene TRBV19 combines with J gene TRBJ2-3; TRBD2 matches at 10 bases. The CDR3 spans 15 residues. CDR1 is LNHDA and CDR2 is SQIVND in the germline V gene (reference sequence). The CDR3 nucleotides read TGTTCCAGCAGCCCGCAGCGGGAGGGGGCAGATACGCAGTATTTT. This encodes CSSSPQREGADTQYF.

This CDR3 is CSARTGQETQGYTF. DNA for the CDR3: TGCAGTGCTAGAACCGGTCAGGAGACACAGGGCTACACCTTC. J is TRBJ1-2 and V is TRBV20-1, with D unresolved. CDR1 DFQATT and CDR2 SNEGSKA come from the germline V gene (reference sequence). V was clipped by 2 bases and J by 8 bases, with 18 bases between them. The CDR3 extends over 14 amino acids.

This clonotype was seen at least ten times. CDR3 in amino acids: CASSPGTSGPVNEQFF. The CDR3 DNA is TGTGCCAGCAGCCCCGGGACTAGCGGACCAGTCAATGAGCAGTTCTTC. The genes are TRBV7-6 and TRBJ2-1; 11 bases align to TRBD2. This CDR3 is built from 16 residues. The V segment lost 5 bases and the J segment 6 bases; nucleotides outside the gene matches: 9. Germline V gene sequence: CDR1 SGHVS, CDR2 FNYEAQ.

This clonotype has ten or more counts. V usage is TRBV12-3 or TRBV12-4 and J usage is TRBJ1-1, with D perhaps matching TRBD1 (5 bases). The CDR3 runs to 12 residues. With 6 bases removed from V and 6 bases from J, the gap between germline ends came to 11 bases. The CDR3 sequence: CASSSTASEAFF. The CDR3 DNA follows: TGTGCCAGCAGCTCGACAGCATCTGAAGCTTTCTTT.

This clonotype was found many times. This chain joins TRBV12-3 or TRBV12-4 and TRBJ1-5; D perhaps matches TRBD1 (5 bases). The CDR3 covers 14 residues. V lost 7 bases, J lost 4 bases, and 14 bases lay in between. This chain's CDR3 is CASTIQGANQPQHF. The DNA for the CDR3 is TGTGCCAGCACTATCCAGGGCGCGAATCAGCCCCAGCATTTT.

This clonotype came up many times. The chain recombines TRBV7-8 with TRBJ2-7; D remains ambiguous. This CDR3 spans 14 amino acids. Germline CDR1 and CDR2: SGHVS and FQNEAQ. Trimming removed 1 base from V and 3 bases from J, with 10 bases in between. DNA of the CDR3: TGTGCCAGCAGCTTAGTAGGCCGGTACTACGAGCAGTACTTC. It encodes CASSLVGRYYEQYF.

The J gene is TRBJ2-5, the V gene TRBV7-2; TRBD2 agrees at 9 bases. The CDR3 covers 15 residues. V lost 1 base to trimming and J lost 4 bases; unmatched junction nucleotides: 4. Per the germline V gene, CDR1 is SGHTA and CDR2 is FQGNSA. The CDR3: CASSLVGSGGETQYF. The CDR3 nucleotides are TGTGCCAGCAGCTTAGTGGGTAGCGGGGGAGAGACCCAGTACTTC.

CDR3 amino acids: CASSVSLGGITGTQYF. In DNA, the CDR3 is TGTGCCAGCAGTGTATCCCTGGGAGGCATTACGGGGACCCAGTACTTC. The V call is TRBV25-1, the J call TRBJ2-5; TRBD2 is a possible D gene (6 bases). V gave up 4 bases and J gave up 7 bases, with 22 bases separating them. Per the germline V gene, CDR1 is MGHDK and CDR2 is SYGVNS. The CDR3 has 16 residues.

This clonotype was counted a single time. A much larger clone differs by one base, so this may be a read error. The chain has TRBV9 and TRBJ2-7; 7 nucleotides agree with TRBD1. In germline, CDR1 is SGDLS, CDR2 YYNGEE. The CDR3 extends over 12 amino acids. This chain's CDR3 is CASSQNRGERYF. In DNA form, the CDR3 reads TGTGCCAGCAGCCAGAACAGGGGCGAGCGGTACTTC.

CDR3 sequence reads: CASSHLDLGLAKGNEQFF. The CDR3 nucleotides are TGTGCCAGCAGCCATCTCGACCTGGGACTAGCGAAGGGAAATGAGCAGTTCTTC. This chain uses TRBV9 with TRBJ2-1, with TRBD2 matching over 10 bases. V was pared by 4 bases and J by 7 bases, with 17 bases of the junction left unmatched. The CDR3 has 18 residues. CDR1 and CDR2 from the germline V gene are SGDLS and YYNGEE.

This chain uses TRBV7-9 with TRBJ1-4; D call uncertain. CDR1 and CDR2 from the germline V gene are SEHNR and FQNEAQ (reference sequence). This CDR3 comprises 15 residues. The V end was cut by 1 base, the J end by 4 bases, with 10 bases between. CDR3 loop: CASSLGSRSNEKLFF. The CDR3 DNA reads TGTGCCAGCAGCTTAGGATCCCGAAGTAATGAAAAACTGTTTTTT.

This clonotype was picked up a small number of times. The genes are TRBV6-1 and TRBJ1-1; D unresolved. This CDR3 is built from 15 residues. V shed 3 bases and J shed 5 bases, with 16 bases lying between them. Germline CDR1 and CDR2: MNHNS and SASEGT. CDR3: CASSDLTATSTEAFF. The CDR3 DNA reads as TGTGCCAGCAGTGATCTCACAGCCACTTCGACTGAAGCTTTCTTT.

This clonotype appeared many times. The chain is built from TRBV29-1 and TRBJ1-3; 7 bases match TRBD1. The CDR3 covers 13 residues. The V and J ends lost 7 bases and 2 bases, in that order; junction bases with no gene match: 5. Germline V lookup: CDR1 SQVTM, CDR2 ANQGSEA. The CDR3 loop reads CSDPQGAGNTIYF. DNA for the CDR3: TGCAGCGACCCGCAGGGGGCTGGAAACACCATATATTTT.

This rearrangement joins TRBV7-9 to TRBJ1-1, with D possibly being TRBD1 (6 bases). This CDR3 spans 15 amino acids. Trimming shortened V by 5 bases and J by 5 bases, and 18 bases separated the two germline ends. Germline V gene lookup returns CDR1 SEHNR and CDR2 FQNEAQ (reference sequence). CDR3 sequence reads: CASSMLQGGRTEAFF. The DNA of the CDR3 is TGTGCCAGCAGCATGTTACAGGGAGGAAGGACTGAAGCTTTCTTT.

This clonotype was picked up many times. The chain uses TRBV7-9 and TRBJ2-7, with no clear D. This CDR3 has 13 amino acids. CDR1 and CDR2 (germline): SEHNR, FQNEAQ (reference sequence). Trimming pared 6 bases from V and 1 base from J, leaving 10 bases between. The CDR3 is CASSSGLSYEQYF. CDR3 nucleotide sequence: TGTGCCAGCAGTTCCGGGTTATCCTACGAGCAGTACTTC.

To note about this clonotype: Relative to the germline gene, one junction end is altered; a read error may explain this. The chain uses TRBV12-3 or TRBV12-4 and TRBJ1-2, with TRBD1 identical over 7 bases. This CDR3 comprises 13 residues. The chain's CDR3 is CASSRQGSYGYAF. The CDR3 nucleotides are TGTGCCAGCAGTCGACAGGGTAGCTATGGCTACGCCTTC.

This clonotype came up a few times. This chain joins TRBV5-1 and TRBJ2-7; TRBD1 or TRBD2 may be the D gene (6 bases each). The CDR3 runs to 15 residues. The V gene lost 3 bases and the J gene lost 4 bases, with 17 bases spanning the gap. Germline values: CDR1 SGHRS, CDR2 YFSETQ. The CDR3 nucleotides are TGCGCCAGCAGCTGGACCGGGGGCAATCTGTACGAGCAGTACTTC. The encoded protein is CASSWTGGNLYEQYF.

J is TRBJ2-6 and V is TRBV6-1; no clear D gene. Germline lookup yields CDR1 MNHNS and CDR2 SASEGT. The CDR3 covers 13 residues. Trimming shortened V by 4 bases and J by 0 bases, and 1 base separated the two germline ends. The CDR3 loop is CASSGSGANVLTF. The CDR3 DNA sequence: TGTGCCAGCAGTGGCTCTGGGGCCAACGTCCTGACTTTC.